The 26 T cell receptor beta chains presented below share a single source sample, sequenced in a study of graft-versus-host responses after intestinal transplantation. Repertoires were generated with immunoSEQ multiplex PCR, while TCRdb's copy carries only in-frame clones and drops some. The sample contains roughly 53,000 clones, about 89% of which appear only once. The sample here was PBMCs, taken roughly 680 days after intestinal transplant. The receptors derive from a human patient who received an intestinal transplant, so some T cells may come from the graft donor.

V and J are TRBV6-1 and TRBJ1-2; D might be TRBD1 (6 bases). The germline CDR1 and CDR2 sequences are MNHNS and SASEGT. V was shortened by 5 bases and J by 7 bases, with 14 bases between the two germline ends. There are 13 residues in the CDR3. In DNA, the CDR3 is TGTGCCAGCAGTCGCAACAGGGACGGTGGCTACACCTTC. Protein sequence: CASSRNRDGGYTF.

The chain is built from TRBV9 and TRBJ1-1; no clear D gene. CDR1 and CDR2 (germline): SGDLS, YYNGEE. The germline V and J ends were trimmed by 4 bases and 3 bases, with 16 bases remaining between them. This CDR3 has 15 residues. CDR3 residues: CASSSTPERHTEAFF. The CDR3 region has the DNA TGTGCCAGCAGCTCAACCCCAGAAAGGCACACTGAAGCTTTCTTT.

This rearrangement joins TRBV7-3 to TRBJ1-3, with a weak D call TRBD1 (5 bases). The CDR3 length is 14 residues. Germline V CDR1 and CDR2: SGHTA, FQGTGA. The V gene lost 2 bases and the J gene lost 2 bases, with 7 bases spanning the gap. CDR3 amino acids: CASSLSGTGNTIYF. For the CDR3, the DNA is TGTGCCAGCAGCTTATCAGGGACTGGAAACACCATATATTTT.

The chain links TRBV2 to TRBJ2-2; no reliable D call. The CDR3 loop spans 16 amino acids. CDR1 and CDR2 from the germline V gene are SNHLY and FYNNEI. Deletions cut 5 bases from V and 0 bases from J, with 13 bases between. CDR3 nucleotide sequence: TGTGCCAGCAGTAAACAGAGGATTCCGAACACCGGGGAGCTGTTTTTT. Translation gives CASSKQRIPNTGELFF.

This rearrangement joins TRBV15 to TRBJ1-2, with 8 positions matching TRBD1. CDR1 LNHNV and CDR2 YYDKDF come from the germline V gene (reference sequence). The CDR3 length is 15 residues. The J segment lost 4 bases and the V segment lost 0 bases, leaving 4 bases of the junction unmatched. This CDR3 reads CATSRDRGRSYGYTF. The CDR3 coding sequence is TGTGCCACCAGCAGAGACAGGGGGCGATCCTATGGCTACACCTTC.

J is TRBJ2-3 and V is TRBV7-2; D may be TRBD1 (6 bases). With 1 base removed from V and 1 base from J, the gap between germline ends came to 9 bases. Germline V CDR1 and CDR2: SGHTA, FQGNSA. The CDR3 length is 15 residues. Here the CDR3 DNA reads TGTGCCAGCAGCTTAGACAGGGTAGGCACAGATACGCAGTATTTT. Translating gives CASSLDRVGTDTQYF.

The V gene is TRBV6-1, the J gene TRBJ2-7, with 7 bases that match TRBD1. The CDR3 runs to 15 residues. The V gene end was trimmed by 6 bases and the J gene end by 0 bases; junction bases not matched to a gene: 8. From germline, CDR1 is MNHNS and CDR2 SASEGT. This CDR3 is CASSGRDSFSYEQYF. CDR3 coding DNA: TGTGCCAGCAGCGGCCGGGACAGTTTCTCCTACGAGCAGTACTTC.

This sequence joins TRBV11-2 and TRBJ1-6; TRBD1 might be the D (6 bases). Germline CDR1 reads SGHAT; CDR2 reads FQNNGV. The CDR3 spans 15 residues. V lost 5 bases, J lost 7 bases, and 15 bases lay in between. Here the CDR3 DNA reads TGTGCCAGCAGCCCAGCCCCAGGGGCCAATTCACCCCTCCACTTT. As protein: CASSPAPGANSPLHF.

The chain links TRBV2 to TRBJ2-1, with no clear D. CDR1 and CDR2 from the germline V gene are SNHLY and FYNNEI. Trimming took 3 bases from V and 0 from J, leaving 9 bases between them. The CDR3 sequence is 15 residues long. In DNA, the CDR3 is TGTGCCAGCAGTGACTTCGGCAGCTCCTACAATGAGCAGTTCTTC. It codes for CASSDFGSSYNEQFF. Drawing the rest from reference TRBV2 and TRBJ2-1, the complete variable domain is EPEVTQTPSHQVTQMGQEVILRCVPISNHLYFYWYRQILGQKVEFLVSFYNNEISEKSEIFDDQFSVERPDGSNFTLKIRSTKLEDSAMYFCASSDFGSSYNEQFFGPGTRLTVL.

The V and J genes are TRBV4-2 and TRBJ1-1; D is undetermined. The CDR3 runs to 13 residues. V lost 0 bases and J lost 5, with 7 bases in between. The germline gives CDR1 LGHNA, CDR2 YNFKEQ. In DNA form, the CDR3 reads TGTGCCAGCAGCCAAGATCGTTGGACTGAAGCTTTCTTT. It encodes CASSQDRWTEAFF.

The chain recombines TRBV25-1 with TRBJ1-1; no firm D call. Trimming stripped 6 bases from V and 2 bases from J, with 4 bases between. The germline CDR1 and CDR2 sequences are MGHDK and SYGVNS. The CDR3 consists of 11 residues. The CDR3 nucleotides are TGTGCCAGCAGCGACAACACTGAAGCTTTCTTT. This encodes CASSDNTEAFF.

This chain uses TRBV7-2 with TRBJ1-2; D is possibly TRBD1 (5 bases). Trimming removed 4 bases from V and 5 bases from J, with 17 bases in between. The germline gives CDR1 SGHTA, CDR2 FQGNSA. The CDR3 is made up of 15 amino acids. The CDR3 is CASSSYMTAEYGYTF. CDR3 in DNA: TGTGCCAGCAGCTCGTATATGACAGCCGAATATGGCTACACCTTC.

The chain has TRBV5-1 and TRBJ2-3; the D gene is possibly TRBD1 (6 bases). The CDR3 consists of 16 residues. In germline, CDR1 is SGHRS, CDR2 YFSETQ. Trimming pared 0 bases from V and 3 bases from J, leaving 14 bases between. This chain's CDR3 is CASSLEGQGNTDTQYF. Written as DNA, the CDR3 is TGCGCCAGCAGCTTGGAAGGCCAGGGGAATACAGATACGCAGTATTTT.

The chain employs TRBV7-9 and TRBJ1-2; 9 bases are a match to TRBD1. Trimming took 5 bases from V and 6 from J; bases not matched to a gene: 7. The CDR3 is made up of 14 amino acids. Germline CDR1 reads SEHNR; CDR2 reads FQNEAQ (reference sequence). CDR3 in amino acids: CASSQGTGMDGYTF. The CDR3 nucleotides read TGTGCCAGCAGCCAGGGGACAGGGATGGATGGCTACACCTTC.

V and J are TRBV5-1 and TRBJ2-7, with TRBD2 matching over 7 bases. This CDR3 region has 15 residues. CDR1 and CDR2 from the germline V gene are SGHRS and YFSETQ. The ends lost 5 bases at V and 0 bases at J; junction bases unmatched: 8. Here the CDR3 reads CASSARDYASYEQYF. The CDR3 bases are TGCGCCAGCAGTGCCCGGGACTATGCCTCCTACGAGCAGTACTTC.

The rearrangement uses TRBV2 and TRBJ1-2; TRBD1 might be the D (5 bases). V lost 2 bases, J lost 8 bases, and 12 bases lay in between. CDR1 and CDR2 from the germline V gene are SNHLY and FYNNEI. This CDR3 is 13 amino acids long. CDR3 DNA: TGTGCCAGCAGTGAAAGCCCGGGGGACGGCTACACCTTC. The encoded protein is CASSESPGDGYTF.

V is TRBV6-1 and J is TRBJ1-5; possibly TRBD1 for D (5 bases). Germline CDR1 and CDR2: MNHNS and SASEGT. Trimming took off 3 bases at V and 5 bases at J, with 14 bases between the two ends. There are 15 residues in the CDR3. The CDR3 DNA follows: TGTGCCAGCAGTGACTCCGGGACCCCCTATCAGCCCCAGCATTTT. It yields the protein CASSDSGTPYQPQHF.

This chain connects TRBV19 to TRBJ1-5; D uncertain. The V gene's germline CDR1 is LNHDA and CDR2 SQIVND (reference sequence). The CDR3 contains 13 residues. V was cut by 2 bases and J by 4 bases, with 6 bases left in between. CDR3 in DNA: TGTGCCAGTAGTATAAACCCGAATCAGCCCCAGCATTTT. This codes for CASSINPNQPQHF.

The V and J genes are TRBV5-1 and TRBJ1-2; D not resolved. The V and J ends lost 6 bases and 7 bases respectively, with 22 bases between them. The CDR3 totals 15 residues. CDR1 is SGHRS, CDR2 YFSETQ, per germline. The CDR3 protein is CASMLDIWGEGGYTF. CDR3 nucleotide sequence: TGCGCCAGCATGCTTGATATTTGGGGTGAGGGTGGCTACACCTTC.

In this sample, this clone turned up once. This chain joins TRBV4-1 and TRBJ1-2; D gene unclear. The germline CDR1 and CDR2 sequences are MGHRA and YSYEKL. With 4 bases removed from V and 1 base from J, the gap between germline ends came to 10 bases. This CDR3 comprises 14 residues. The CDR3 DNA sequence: TGCGCCAGCAGCCGCCAGGACGGTAACTATGGCTACACCTTC. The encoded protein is CASSRQDGNYGYTF.

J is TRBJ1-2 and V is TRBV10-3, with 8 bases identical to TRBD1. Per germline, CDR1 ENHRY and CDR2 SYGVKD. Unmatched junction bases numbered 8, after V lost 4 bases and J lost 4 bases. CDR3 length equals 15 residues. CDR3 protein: CAISGDRKQSYGYTF. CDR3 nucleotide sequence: TGTGCCATCAGTGGGGACAGGAAGCAAAGCTATGGCTACACCTTC.

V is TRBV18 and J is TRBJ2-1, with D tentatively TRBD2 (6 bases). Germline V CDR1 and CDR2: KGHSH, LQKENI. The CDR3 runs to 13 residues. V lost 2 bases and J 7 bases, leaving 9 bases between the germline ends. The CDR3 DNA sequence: TGTGCCAGCTCACCAAACGGGGGTAATGAGCAGTTCTTC. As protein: CASSPNGGNEQFF.

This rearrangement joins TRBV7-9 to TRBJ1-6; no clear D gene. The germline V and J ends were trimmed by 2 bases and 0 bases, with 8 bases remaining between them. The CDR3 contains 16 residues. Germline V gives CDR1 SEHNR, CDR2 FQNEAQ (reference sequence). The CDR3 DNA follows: TGTGCCAGCAGCTTATATCGGGGCTCCTATAATTCACCCCTCCACTTT. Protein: CASSLYRGSYNSPLHF.

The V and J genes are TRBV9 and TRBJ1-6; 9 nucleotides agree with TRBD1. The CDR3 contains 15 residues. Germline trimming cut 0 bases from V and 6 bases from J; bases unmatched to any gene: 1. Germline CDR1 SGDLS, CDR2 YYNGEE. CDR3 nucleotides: TGTGCCAGCAGCGTAGGGGGACAGGGTAATTCACCCCTCCACTTT. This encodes CASSVGGQGNSPLHF.

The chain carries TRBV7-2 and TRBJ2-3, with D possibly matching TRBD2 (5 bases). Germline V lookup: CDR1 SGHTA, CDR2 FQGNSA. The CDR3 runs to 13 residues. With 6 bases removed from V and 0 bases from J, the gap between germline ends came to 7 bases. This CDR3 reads CASSSGSTDTQYF. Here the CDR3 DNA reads TGTGCCAGCAGTTCGGGAAGCACAGATACGCAGTATTTT. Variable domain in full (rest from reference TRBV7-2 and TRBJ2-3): GAGVSQSPSNKVTEKGKDVELRCDPISGHTALYWYRQSLGQGLEFLIYFQGNSAPDKSGLPSDRFSAERTGGSVSTLTIQRTQQEDSAVYLCASSSGSTDTQYFGPGTRLTVL.

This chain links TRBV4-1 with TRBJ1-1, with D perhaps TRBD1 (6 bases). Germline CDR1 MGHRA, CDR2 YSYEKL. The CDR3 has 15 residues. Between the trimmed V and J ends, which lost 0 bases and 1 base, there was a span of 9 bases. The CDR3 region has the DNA TGCGCCAGCAGCCAAGATAAGGGGGGGAACACTGAAGCTTTCTTT. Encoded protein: CASSQDKGGNTEAFF.